Sequencing of this T cell receptor beta chain was carried out in a study of blood T cell repertoires in COVID-19. This clone has just one count. With 5 bases removed from V and 0 bases from J, the gap between germline ends came to 17 bases. This CDR3 comprises 16 residues. Germline values: CDR1 SGHTA, CDR2 FQGNSA. Authors' processing steps: Estimates of nucleated cell counts were drawn from the amplification of reference gene primers. The assay was immunoSEQ multiplex PCR, and TCRdb's table has in-frame clones only and misses some. V and J calls and clone size follow that table, whereas D and trimming were derived from the DNA. This table has about 170,000 clones, 84% appearing once.

The V and J genes are TRBV7-2 and TRBJ2-7; tentatively, D is TRBD2 (6 bases). The sequence derives from a human donor with acute or convalescent COVID-19. The donor label of this sample is uncertain. Material for sequencing was peripheral blood. The CDR3 DNA follows: TGTGCCAGCAGCCCAGGTGGGACTTCTAGCTCCTACGAGCAGTACTTC. Amino acids: CASSPGGTSSSYEQYF.